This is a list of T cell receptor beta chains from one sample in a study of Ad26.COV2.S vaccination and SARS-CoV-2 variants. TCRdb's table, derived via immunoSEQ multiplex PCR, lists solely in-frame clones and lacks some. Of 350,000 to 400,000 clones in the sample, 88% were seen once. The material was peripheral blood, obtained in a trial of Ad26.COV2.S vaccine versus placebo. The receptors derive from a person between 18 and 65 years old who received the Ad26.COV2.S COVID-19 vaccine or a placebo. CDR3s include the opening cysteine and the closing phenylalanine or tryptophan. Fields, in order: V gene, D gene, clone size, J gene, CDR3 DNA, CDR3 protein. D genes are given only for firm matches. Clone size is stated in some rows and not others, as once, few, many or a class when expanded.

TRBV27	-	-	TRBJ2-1	TGTGCCAGCAGTCCCCAAACGTCTGGGGCTCGGCAGTTCTTC	CASSPQTSGARQFF
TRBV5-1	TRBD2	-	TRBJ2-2	TGCGCCAGCAGCCCGACCGGGGCTAGCGGGGCGGCCGGGGAGCTGTTTTTT	CASSPTGASGAAGELFF
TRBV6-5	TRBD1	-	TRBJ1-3	TGTGCCAGCAGAGCCGGGACAGGTGGAAACACCATATATTTT	CASRAGTGGNTIYF
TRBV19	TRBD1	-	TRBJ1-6	TGTGCCAGTAGAGTTCGGGACAGGGTAGATTCACCCCTCCACTTT	CASRVRDRVDSPLHF
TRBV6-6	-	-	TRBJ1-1	TGTGCCAGCAGTTACGGGCCCAACACTGAAGCTTTCTTT	CASSYGPNTEAFF
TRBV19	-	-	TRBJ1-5	TGTGCCAGTAGTATTGGGGTAGGGAATCAGCCCCAGCATTTT	CASSIGVGNQPQHF
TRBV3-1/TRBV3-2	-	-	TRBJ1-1	TGTGCCAGCAGCCATTCAGGGAAGGAGAACACTGAAGCTTTCTTT	CASSHSGKENTEAFF
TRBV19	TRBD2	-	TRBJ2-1	TGTGCCAGTAGTATACCCCCGGGACTAGCGGGGGGGCCAAGCCGACGTAATGAGCAGTTCTTC	CASSIPPGLAGGPSRRNEQFF
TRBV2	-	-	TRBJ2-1	TGTGCCAGCAGTGACACGGCGGGGAATGAGCAGTTCTTC	CASSDTAGNEQFF
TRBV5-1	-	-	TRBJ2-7	TGCGCCAGCAGCTCGAGGACGGGGGCTACCTACGAGCAGTACTTC	CASSSRTGATYEQYF
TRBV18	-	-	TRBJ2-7	TGTGCCAGCTCACCAAGTTCAGGGGGGTCATACGAGCAGTACTTC	CASSPSSGGSYEQYF
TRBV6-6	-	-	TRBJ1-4	TGTGCCAGCAGTCAGGCCGGGACACCAACTGAAAAACTGTTTTTT	CASSQAGTPTEKLFF
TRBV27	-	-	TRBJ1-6	TGTGCCAGCAGCCTCGACAGACATTCACCCCTCCACTTT	CASSLDRHSPLHF
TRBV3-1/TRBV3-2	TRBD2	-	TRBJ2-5	TGTGCCAGCAGCCAAGATCTCCCGGGGGGAAAGACCCAGTACTTC	CASSQDLPGGKTQYF
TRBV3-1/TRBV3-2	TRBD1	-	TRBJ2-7	TGTGCCAGCAGTCCCAACCTAAGACAGGGCCCCGAGCAGTACTTC	CASSPNLRQGPEQYF
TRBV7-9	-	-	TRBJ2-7	TGTGCCAGCAGCTTCTCCCTTCACGAGCAGTACTTC	CASSFSLHEQYF
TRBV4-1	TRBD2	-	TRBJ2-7	TGCGCCAGCAGCCAAATAGAGCGGGGAGGAAAAGAGCAGTACTTC	CASSQIERGGKEQYF
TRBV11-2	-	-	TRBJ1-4	TGTGCCAGCAGCTCCCTCCGGGGGATCGGAGAAAAACTGTTTTTT	CASSSLRGIGEKLFF
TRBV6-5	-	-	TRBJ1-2	TGTGCCAGCAAACCAGTGGAGGACAATGGCTACACCTTC	CASKPVEDNGYTF
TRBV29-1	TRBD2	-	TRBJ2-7	TGCAGCGCCGCTTGGGGAGGGGTTTCCTACGAGCAGTACTTC	CSAAWGGVSYEQYF
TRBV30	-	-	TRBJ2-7	TGTGCCTGGACCACGGAGATGGGATCCTACGAGCAGTACTTC	CAWTTEMGSYEQYF
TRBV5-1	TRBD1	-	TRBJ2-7	TGCGCCAGCAGCTTGGAACCGGGACAGAGTGTGACCTTCTACGAGCAGTACTTC	CASSLEPGQSVTFYEQYF
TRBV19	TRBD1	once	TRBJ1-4	TGTGCCAGTAGTGTCAACAGGGGGCTAACTAATGAAAAACTGTTTTTT	CASSVNRGLTNEKLFF
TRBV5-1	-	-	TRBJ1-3	TGCGCCAGCAGCTTATCTCGGGACTCTGGAAACACCATATATTTT	CASSLSRDSGNTIYF
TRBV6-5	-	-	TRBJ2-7	TGTGCCAGTGCTGTCGCGGATCTCTACGAGCAGTACTTC	CASAVADLYEQYF
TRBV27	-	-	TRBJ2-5	TGTGCCAGCAGTTTCCTCCGGGGGGCGGGTGAGACCCAGTACTTC	CASSFLRGAGETQYF
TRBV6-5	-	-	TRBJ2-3	TGTGCCAGCACCTCACTTAAAAACACAGATACGCAGTATTTT	CASTSLKNTDTQYF
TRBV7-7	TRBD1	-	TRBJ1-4	TGTGCTAGCAGCTTAAAAGAGCGAGGGGGCACGACTAATGAAAAACTGTTTTTT	CASSLKERGGTTNEKLFF
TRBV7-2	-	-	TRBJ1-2	TGTGCCAGCAGTTTTGGGGGGGACTATGGCTACACCTTC	CASSFGGDYGYTF
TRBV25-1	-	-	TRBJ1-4	TGTGCCAGCAGTGTCCCGGGACGGGTTAATGAAAAACTGTTTTTT	CASSVPGRVNEKLFF
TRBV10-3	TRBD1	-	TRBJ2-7	TGTGCCATCAGCGGACAGGGTTTATCGGGGGAGCAGTACTTC	CAISGQGLSGEQYF
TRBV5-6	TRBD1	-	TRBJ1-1	TGTGCCAGCAGCTTTGGGACAGGGGGTACTGAAGCTTTCTTT	CASSFGTGGTEAFF
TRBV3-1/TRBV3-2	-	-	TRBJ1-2	TGTGCCAGCAGCCAAGAGTGGTATGGCTACACCTTC	CASSQEWYGYTF
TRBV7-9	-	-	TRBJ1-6	TGTGCCAGCAGTCTGAGGAGCTCCTATAATTCACCCCTCCACTTT	CASSLRSSYNSPLHF
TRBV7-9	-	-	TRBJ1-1	TGTGCCAGCAGCTTAGCGCTGGGACCTGAAGCTTTCTTT	CASSLALGPEAFF
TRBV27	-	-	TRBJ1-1	TGTGCCAGCAGTCCTGGTCTTGGGGGGACTGAAGCTTTCTTT	CASSPGLGGTEAFF
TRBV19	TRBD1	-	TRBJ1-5	TGTGCCAGTAGTATTGAACAGGGGAGGGCAAGTCAGCCCCAGCATTTT	CASSIEQGRASQPQHF
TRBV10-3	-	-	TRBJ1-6	TGTGCCATCAGTGAGTCGGCAGGACAAAATTCACCCCTCCACTTT	CAISESAGQNSPLHF
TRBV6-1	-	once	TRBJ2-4	TGTGCCAGCAGTGAGATACCCGGGGGCAAGGGTGACATTCAGTACTTC	CASSEIPGGKGDIQYF
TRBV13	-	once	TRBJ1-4	TGTGCCAGCAGTATAAGAATTCAAACTAATGAAAAACTGTTTTTT	CASSIRIQTNEKLFF
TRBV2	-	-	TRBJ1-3	TGTGCCAGCAGTGAGTGGGGTGTCTCCGGAAACACCATATATTTT	CASSEWGVSGNTIYF
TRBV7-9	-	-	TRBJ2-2	TGTGCCAGCAGCCTCCCGGACAGACCTGGGGAGCTGTTTTTT	CASSLPDRPGELFF
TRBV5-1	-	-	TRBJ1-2	TGCGCCAGCAGGGAACAGGGAGGAGACAACTATGGCTACACCTTC	CASREQGGDNYGYTF
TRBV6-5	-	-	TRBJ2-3	TGTGCCAGCAGCCGCTTGGAAACGCATACGCAGTATTTT	CASSRLETHTQYF
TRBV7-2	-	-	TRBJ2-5	TGTGCCAGCAGCTTAGGATACGGGACCCAGTACTTC	CASSLGYGTQYF
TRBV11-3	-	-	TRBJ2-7	TGTGCCAGCAGCTTAGGGGGGAACTACGAGCAGTACTTC	CASSLGGNYEQYF
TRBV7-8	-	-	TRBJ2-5	TGTGCCAGCAGCCGACCAGGGCAAGAGACCCAGTACTTC	CASSRPGQETQYF
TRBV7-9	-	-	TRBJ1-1	TGTGCCAGCAGCTTAGTGGACAGCATGAACACTGAAGCTTTCTTT	CASSLVDSMNTEAFF